The clone carrying this TCR beta chain was counted a few times. What it binds is not known. This sample was taken from a study of cytomegalovirus exposure and HLA in healthy donors. Turning to the study itself: Previous work identified 95 million to 120 million unique TCR beta sequences from about 179 million T cells. Broader study findings: In a later analysis, common viral pathogens appeared linked to several of the most significant clusters. The authors listed 150 to 200 TCR beta chains as cytomegalovirus-associated. A later analysis, which compared TCR beta chains of equal frequency, found the HLA-associated ones more clonally expanded.

CDR3 length: 15 residues. With V trimmed by 5 bases and J by 9 bases, 8 bases remained unmatched. CDR1 is SEHNR, CDR2 FQNEAQ, per germline (reference sequence). Researchers ran the PCR with 60 Vbeta and 13 Jbeta primers. Libraries were prepared by immunoSEQ multiplex PCR; TCRdb keeps only in-frame clonotypes and omits some of them. The repertoire includes some 240,000 clones, about 90% of them detected once, and about 1.7% sits in the top ten. The chain joins TRBV7-9 to TRBJ2-1; TRBD2 agrees at 12 bases. What was sequenced was PBMCs. The clonotype was recovered from a girl aged 2-10 years in good health and CMV-seronegative. The CDR3 loop reads CASSHRTSGIGEQFF. The CDR3 DNA is TGTGCCAGCAGCCACCGGACTAGCGGGATTGGTGAGCAGTTCTTC.